The rows below give T cell receptor beta chains drawn from one sample of a study of siplizumab effects on memory and regulatory T cells. Sequenced by immunoSEQ multiplex PCR; TCRdb stores in-frame clones only, minus some. The profile covers over 90,000 clones, with about 93% appearing a single time and about 1.1% taken by the ten largest. Sample: CD4+ T cells sorted from blood. The receptors stem from a human donor in good health. The CDR3 runs from the conserved cysteine through the conserved F or W. The D gene is left open where the match is weak. Size is omitted from some rows. Given values are once, few, many or a class for expanded clones.

TRBJ2-3	NA	NA	14	TRBV5-1	CASSLSSRTDTQYF	TGCGCCAGCAGCTTGTCCTCGCGCACAGATACGCAGTATTTT
TRBJ2-1	NA	TRBD2	16	TRBV5-4	CASSPPRLANHNEQFF	TGTGCCAGCAGCCCGCCCAGACTAGCCAACCACAATGAGCAGTTCTTC
TRBJ2-5	NA	TRBD1	14	TRBV12-5	CASGSGQGLETQYF	TGTGCTAGTGGTTCAGGACAGGGCCTGGAGACCCAGTACTTC
TRBJ2-5	NA	TRBD1	14	TRBV5-5	CASSAITGARTQYF	TGTGCCAGCAGCGCTATAACAGGGGCACGGACCCAGTACTTC
TRBJ2-2	NA	TRBD2	16	TRBV28	CASSDRLAGVTGELFF	TGCGCCAGCAGCGACAGACTAGCGGGAGTTACCGGGGAGCTGTTTTTT
TRBJ2-5	NA	TRBD1	13	TRBV29-1	CSVTTGGGETQYF	TGCAGCGTAACGACAGGGGGAGGAGAGACCCAGTACTTC
TRBJ2-5	NA	TRBD1	15	TRBV6-1	CASSPSSGGRETQYF	TGTGCCAGCTCCCCGTCGTCAGGGGGTCGGGAGACCCAGTACTTC
TRBJ1-1	NA	NA	11	TRBV20-1	CSATGTRKAFF	TGCAGTGCTACCGGGACAAGAAAAGCTTTCTTT
TRBJ2-7	NA	TRBD2	14	TRBV7-2	CASRTSGTHYEQYF	TGTGCCAGCAGGACTAGCGGGACCCACTACGAGCAGTACTTC
TRBJ1-2	NA	NA	15	TRBV5-1	CASSLAGREDYGYTF	TGCGCCAGCAGCTTGGCCGGTAGGGAGGACTATGGCTACACCTTC
TRBJ2-3	NA	NA	12	TRBV27	CASRERSDTQYF	TGTGCCAGCAGAGAAAGGTCAGATACGCAGTATTTT
TRBJ1-2	NA	NA	15	TRBV7-2	CASSLEGRPNYGYTF	TGTGCCAGCAGCTTAGAGGGCAGACCAAACTATGGCTACACCTTC
TRBJ2-6	NA	NA	19	TRBV7-9	CASILSPNYRGAGANVLTF	TGTGCCAGCATCCTCAGCCCCAACTATCGGGGTGCTGGGGCCAACGTCCTGACTTTC
TRBJ2-3	NA	TRBD2	16	TRBV7-2	CASSSSSGRAADTQYF	TGTGCCAGCAGCTCTTCTAGCGGGAGGGCCGCAGATACGCAGTATTTT
TRBJ2-7	few	NA	10	TRBV28	CASGQIEQYF	TGTGCCAGTGGCCAGATCGAGCAGTACTTC
TRBJ1-1	once	NA	13	TRBV6-6	CASRPREKTEAFF	TGTGCCAGCAGACCCAGGGAGAAGACTGAAGCTTTCTTT
TRBJ1-3	NA	NA	15	TRBV19	CASRGTDLSGNTIYF	TGTGCCAGTAGGGGGACGGATCTCTCTGGAAACACCATATATTTT
TRBJ1-2	NA	NA	12	TRBV28	CASSSQDYGYTF	TGTGCCAGCAGTTCTCAGGATTATGGCTACACCTTC
TRBJ2-7	once	NA	14	TRBV2	CASSEVIRGSEQYF	TGTGCCAGCAGTGAGGTTATAAGGGGCAGCGAGCAGTACTTC
TRBJ2-6	NA	NA	14	TRBV2	CASTQDSGANVLTF	TGTGCCAGCACCCAGGACTCTGGGGCCAACGTCCTGACTTTC
TRBJ2-5	NA	NA	10	TRBV20-1	CSASGSTQYF	TGCAGTGCCTCCGGATCCACCCAGTACTTC
TRBJ1-3	NA	NA	13	TRBV6-1	CASTGRSGNTIYF	TGTGCCAGCACGGGCAGATCGGGCAACACCATATATTTT
TRBJ1-5	once	NA	15	TRBV28	CASSLAEGVYQPQHF	TGTGCCAGCAGTTTAGCGGAGGGTGTATATCAGCCCCAGCATTTT